What follows are 23 T cell receptor beta chains derived from one specimen sequenced in a study of blood T cell repertoires in COVID-19. Sequencing used immunoSEQ multiplex PCR; TCRdb keeps in-frame clones, though not all of them. Of hundreds of thousands of clones in the sample, about 88% were seen once. The specimen was PBMCs or T cells enriched from blood (not recorded which). The source of these receptors is a young man with acute COVID-19.

This clone was detected ten times or more. Other DNA sequences from this sample encode an identical CDR3 as well. The rearrangement joins TRBV10-1 to TRBJ2-3; TRBD2 aligns across 11 bases. Germline lookup yields CDR1 WNHNN and CDR2 SYGVQD (reference sequence). This CDR3 is built from 15 residues. V shed 3 bases, J shed 5 bases, and the junction held 4 bases outside the gene matches. The CDR3 protein is CASSDSGGAGDTQYF. CDR3 sequence (DNA): TGCGCCAGCAGTGATAGCGGGGGGGCAGGAGATACGCAGTATTTT.

The V call is TRBV6-1, the J call TRBJ2-4, with D maybe TRBD1 (5 bases). CDR1 and CDR2 (germline): MNHNS, SASEGT. Trimming shortened V by 0 bases and J by 7 bases, and 13 bases separated the two germline ends. The CDR3 length is 15 residues. The CDR3 protein is CASSEAGLQANIQYF. The CDR3 nucleotides read TGTGCCAGCAGTGAAGCGGGGCTCCAGGCCAACATTCAGTACTTC.

This clone was seen only once. The chain links TRBV7-8 to TRBJ1-5, with TRBD1 matching 9 bases. The germline V gene encodes CDR1 SGHVS and CDR2 FQNEAQ. The CDR3 is 13 amino acids. The V and J ends lost 5 bases and 6 bases, in that order; junction bases with no gene match: 2. DNA for the CDR3: TGTGCCAGCAGCACAGGGGGCATTCAGCCCCAGCATTTT. Protein product: CASSTGGIQPQHF.

The rearrangement uses TRBV4-1 and TRBJ1-3; tentative D call: TRBD1 (5 bases). The germline V gene has CDR1 MGHRA and CDR2 YSYEKL. Trimming took off 2 bases at V and 3 bases at J, with 14 bases between the two ends. This CDR3 has 16 amino acids. CDR3 in DNA: TGCGCCAGCAGCCAACATGCCGGGACTTATGGAAACACCATATATTTT. The encoded protein is CASSQHAGTYGNTIYF.

V is TRBV25-1 and J is TRBJ1-6; D is possibly TRBD1 (5 bases). CDR1 is MGHDK, CDR2 SYGVNS, per germline. V was pared by 8 bases and J by 0 bases, with 8 bases between. The CDR3 loop spans 14 amino acids. The CDR3 sequence is CASSRDSYNSPLHF. The DNA of the CDR3 is TGTGCCAGCTCCAGGGACTCCTATAATTCACCCCTCCACTTT. The whole variable domain, remainder taken from reference TRBV25-1 and TRBJ1-6, is EADIYQTPRYLVIGTGKKITLECSQTMGHDKMYWYQQDPGMELHLIHYSYGVNSTEKGDLSSESTVSRIRTEHFPLTLESARPSHTSQYLCASSRDSYNSPLHFGNGTRLTVT.

This clone appeared a single time. The sample carries other DNA sequences with the same CDR3. The chain recombines TRBV30 with TRBJ1-1, with D possibly TRBD1 on 6 matching bases. V was shortened by 3 bases and J by 1 base, with 9 bases between the two germline ends. Germline CDR1 reads GTSNPN; CDR2 reads SVGIG (reference sequence). This CDR3 spans 13 amino acids. The CDR3 DNA reads TGTGCCTGGAGAGGACAGCCGAACACTGAAGCTTTCTTT. Protein product: CAWRGQPNTEAFF.

The chain couples TRBV7-9 to TRBJ2-5; 9 bases align to TRBD1. The CDR3 totals 16 residues. The germline V gene encodes CDR1 SEHNR and CDR2 FQNEAQ (reference sequence). Trimming removed 4 bases from V and 4 bases from J; junction bases left unmatched: 10. The CDR3 reads CASSSSKTGGAETQYF. CDR3 nucleotide sequence: TGTGCCAGCAGCTCCAGTAAAACAGGGGGCGCAGAGACCCAGTACTTC.

The V and J genes are TRBV6-5 and TRBJ1-1, with TRBD1 as a possible D gene (6 bases). Germline CDR1 is MNHEY and CDR2 is SVGAGI. V gave up 6 bases and J gave up 7 bases, with 15 bases separating them. The CDR3 is made up of 13 amino acids. The CDR3 region has the DNA TGTGCCAGCAGGGGAACAGGGTTAGGTGAAGCTTTCTTT. Its protein product is CASRGTGLGEAFF.

V is TRBV9 and J is TRBJ1-2; D call uncertain. CDR1 and CDR2 from the germline V gene are SGDLS and YYNGEE. The germline V and J ends were trimmed by 0 bases and 7 bases, with 16 bases remaining between them. This CDR3 contains 15 residues. Written as DNA, the CDR3 is TGTGCCAGCAGCGTAGCTTCTGAGGGCTTGGGTGGCTACACCTTC. This translates into CASSVASEGLGGYTF.

The chain links TRBV7-9 to TRBJ2-3; TRBD2 aligns across 9 bases. Germline lookup yields CDR1 SEHNR and CDR2 FQNEAQ (reference sequence). After removal of 1 base from V and 2 bases from J, the junction contained 4 bases not matched to a gene. CDR3 size: 16 residues. CDR3 sequence (DNA): TGTGCCAGCAGCTTAGGGGCTAGCGGGAACACAGATACGCAGTATTTT. Translation gives CASSLGASGNTDTQYF.

The CDR3 loop is CASSYSQSVEQYV. The CDR3 DNA reads TGTGCCAGCAGTTACTCGCAGAGCGTCGAGCAGTACGTC. The gene calls are TRBV6-6 and TRBJ2-7; D not resolved. Deletions cut 0 bases from V and 6 bases from J, with 9 bases between. The CDR3 sequence is 13 residues long. Germline values: CDR1 MNHNY, CDR2 SVGAGI (reference sequence).

V usage is TRBV3-1 (or the pseudogene TRBV3-2) and J usage is TRBJ2-2, with 7 bases fitting TRBD1. This CDR3 is 18 amino acids long. Germline CDR1 and CDR2: LGHDT and YNNKEL (reference sequence). J gave up 0 bases and V 6 bases, and 13 bases lay outside the gene matches. The CDR3 DNA reads as TGTGCCAGCAGTTTCTACGGGACAGCCGGTACGAACACCGGGGAGCTGTTTTTT. Translated: CASSFYGTAGTNTGELFF.

The chain carries TRBV27 and TRBJ1-5; 9 nucleotides match TRBD1. Per the germline V gene, CDR1 is MNHEY and CDR2 is SMNVEV (reference sequence). The CDR3 totals 15 residues. The V segment lost 6 bases and the J segment 7 bases; nucleotides outside the gene matches: 10. CDR3 DNA sequence: TGTGCCAGCAGGACGGGACAGGGCTCGGGGCAGCCCCAGCATTTT. This codes for CASRTGQGSGQPQHF.

This clone appeared a single time. The CDR3 loop reads CASSDSGRASEDTQYF. CDR3 DNA sequence: TGTGCCAGCAGTGACAGCGGGAGGGCCTCCGAAGATACGCAGTATTTT. This rearrangement joins TRBV2 to TRBJ2-3; 10 bases align to TRBD2. CDR3 size: 16 residues. CDR1 and CDR2 (germline): SNHLY, FYNNEI. V dropped 3 bases and J dropped 5; count of bases not matched to a gene: 8.

This sequence joins TRBV5-4 and TRBJ2-7; tentatively, D is TRBD1 (6 bases). From germline, CDR1 is SGHNT and CDR2 YYREEE (reference sequence). Trimming removed 2 bases from V and 2 bases from J, with 11 bases in between. There are 14 residues in the CDR3. CDR3 DNA: TGTGCCAGCAGCTTTCCAGGGGCTACCTACGAGCAGTACGTC. Protein product: CASSFPGATYEQYV.

The J gene is TRBJ1-1, the V gene TRBV11-2, with unresolved D. Trimming took 1 base from V and 5 from J, leaving 11 bases between them. CDR3 size: 14 residues. Germline values: CDR1 SGHAT, CDR2 FQNNGV. CDR3 residues: CASSLADGGTEAFF. CDR3 DNA: TGTGCCAGCAGCTTAGCTGATGGAGGGACTGAAGCTTTCTTT.

DNA for the CDR3: TGTGCCAGCAGGGAGGGGCAGCCCCAGCATTTT. Amino acid sequence: CASREGQPQHF. The chain couples TRBV6-5 to TRBJ1-5, with a possible D match to TRBD1 (5 bases). V lost 6 bases to trimming and J lost 7 bases, with 7 bases between them. CDR3 length equals 11 residues. The germline gives CDR1 MNHEY, CDR2 SVGAGI.

In its sample, this clone was seen once. The chain links TRBV5-6 to TRBJ2-5; the match to TRBD1 covers 8 bases. V lost 0 bases, J lost 4 bases, and 5 bases stayed unmatched. Per germline, CDR1 SGHDT and CDR2 YYEEEE. The CDR3 extends over 15 amino acids. The CDR3 DNA follows: TGTGCCAGCAGCTTGGGCGGACAGGGACGAGAGACCCAGTACTTC. Encoded protein: CASSLGGQGRETQYF.

This chain joins TRBV29-1 and TRBJ2-1; D not resolved. V was clipped by 2 bases and J by 6 bases, with 5 bases between them. Germline assignment: CDR1 SQVTM and CDR2 ANQGSEA. The CDR3 totals 11 residues. This CDR3 reads CSVEISNEQFF. The CDR3 coding sequence is TGCAGCGTTGAAATCAGCAATGAGCAGTTCTTC.

This clone was seen ten or more times. The chain couples TRBV9 to TRBJ1-1, with TRBD1 matching over 9 bases. After removal of 2 bases from V and 4 bases from J, the junction contained 12 bases not matched to a gene. CDR1 is SGDLS and CDR2 is YYNGEE in the germline V gene. The length of the CDR3 is 17 residues. CDR3 sequence: CASSVVPGQGWGTEAFF. Written as DNA, the CDR3 is TGTGCCAGCAGCGTGGTTCCGGGACAGGGATGGGGCACTGAAGCTTTCTTT.

As DNA, the CDR3 is TGCGCCAGCAGCTCGGGACAGGGCCCTCGTACGGCTTTCTTT. This translates into CASSSGQGPRTAFF. This rearrangement joins TRBV5-1 to TRBJ1-1; 9 bases agree with TRBD1. V shed 3 bases and J 11 bases; nucleotides not matched to a gene: 11. The CDR3 sequence is 14 residues long. Germline CDR1 reads SGHRS; CDR2 reads YFSETQ. Looking up the rest from reference TRBV5-1 and TRBJ1-1 gives the full variable domain: KAGVTQTPRYLIKTRGQQVTLSCSPISGHRSVSWYQQTPGQGLQFLFEYFSETQRNKGNFPGRFSGRQFSNSRSEMNVSTLELGDSALYLCASSSGQGPRTAFFGQGTRLTVV.

The gene calls are TRBV6-1 and TRBJ1-5; tentative D call: TRBD1 (6 bases). V was shortened by 3 bases and J by 4 bases, with 10 bases between the two germline ends. CDR1 is MNHNS, CDR2 SASEGT, per germline. This CDR3 has 14 amino acids. The chain's CDR3 is CASSDQGWNQPQHF. The CDR3 DNA reads TGTGCCAGCAGTGACCAGGGGTGGAATCAGCCCCAGCATTTT.

The J gene is TRBJ1-4, the V gene TRBV5-5, with TRBD1 identical over 9 bases. This CDR3 region has 15 residues. V gave up 2 bases and J gave up 5 bases; unmatched junction bases: 4. CDR1 is SGHKS, CDR2 YYEKEE, per germline (reference sequence). The CDR3 protein is CASSFGGTGNEKLFF. The CDR3, as DNA: TGTGCCAGCAGCTTCGGTGGGACAGGGAATGAAAAACTGTTTTTT.